This passage covers 25 T cell receptor beta chains from one sample sequenced in a study of TIL therapy for anti-PD-1-resistant metastatic lung cancer. The immunoSEQ assay was v3. Libraries were prepared by immunoSEQ multiplex PCR; TCRdb keeps only in-frame clonotypes and omits some of them. The profile covers 54,000 or so clones, with 73% appearing a single time and more than 1.5% taken by the ten largest. Time point described: pre-treatment sample, taken before nivolumab and TIL therapy. The sample was blood, taken at baseline. These receptors were obtained from a person between 25 and 79 years old with non-small cell lung cancer.

V is TRBV7-2 and J is TRBJ2-7, with D possibly TRBD2 on 6 matching bases. CDR1 is SGHTA, CDR2 FQGNSA, per germline. This CDR3 region has 14 residues. The ends were cut back, 3 bases at V and 7 bases at J, with 16 bases in the middle. In DNA form, the CDR3 reads TGTGCCAGCAGCTTGATGCTAGCGCGGGAAGAGCAGTACTTC. Its protein product is CASSLMLAREEQYF.

The chain carries TRBV19 and TRBJ1-1, with 7 bases that match TRBD1. V lost 6 bases to trimming and J lost 6 bases; unmatched junction nucleotides: 10. This CDR3 spans 14 amino acids. Germline values: CDR1 LNHDA, CDR2 SQIVND (reference sequence). The CDR3 DNA reads as TGTGCCAGTAGCGTAACAGGGGTTATGGCTGAAGCTTTCTTT. Protein: CASSVTGVMAEAFF.

The V call is TRBV18, the J call TRBJ1-4; D might be TRBD1 (5 bases). Trimming removed 3 bases at V and 6 bases at J, with 11 bases between. This CDR3 has 14 amino acids. Germline CDR1 KGHSH, CDR2 LQKENI. The CDR3 region has the DNA TGTGCCAGCTCACCTCGGGGACTTGATGAAAAACTGTTTTTT. This sequence encodes CASSPRGLDEKLFF.

The genes are TRBV6-6 and TRBJ2-1; D might be TRBD1 (5 bases). The V gene's germline CDR1 is MNHNY and CDR2 SVGAGI (reference sequence). The CDR3 spans 14 residues. With 4 bases removed from V and 4 bases from J, the gap between germline ends came to 11 bases. Here the CDR3 reads CASSSGQGYNEQFF. The DNA for the CDR3 is TGTGCCAGCAGTTCTGGACAAGGGTACAATGAGCAGTTCTTC.

This chain links TRBV5-5 with TRBJ2-7; 8 bases are shared with TRBD1. Germline assignment: CDR1 SGHKS and CDR2 YYEKEE (reference sequence). The CDR3 is made up of 15 amino acids. The trim removed 4 bases at V and 2 bases at J, leaving 8 bases unmatched. The DNA for the CDR3 is TGTGCCAGCAGCGCTGGGGGACAGGACACCTACGAGCAGTACTTC. Protein sequence: CASSAGGQDTYEQYF.

J is TRBJ1-1 and V is TRBV6-5; D is unclear. The germline V gene has CDR1 MNHEY and CDR2 SVGAGI. CDR3 length: 15 residues. V was shortened by 2 bases and J by 2 bases, with 12 bases between the two germline ends. CDR3 in amino acids: CASSYQFGSNTEAFF. In DNA, the CDR3 is TGTGCCAGCAGTTACCAATTCGGCAGTAACACTGAAGCTTTCTTT.

The gene calls are TRBV7-2 and TRBJ2-7; tentative D call: TRBD2 (6 bases). The germline V gene has CDR1 SGHTA and CDR2 FQGNSA. The CDR3 is 13 amino acids. Deletions cut 5 bases from V and 0 bases from J, with 8 bases between. In DNA, the CDR3 is TGTGCCAGCAGCCGGGACTTCTCCTACGAGCAGTACTTC. Translated, it gives CASSRDFSYEQYF.

The chain couples TRBV9 to TRBJ1-5; TRBD1 aligns across 10 bases. The CDR3 has 18 amino acids. Germline V lookup: CDR1 SGDLS, CDR2 YYNGEE. V lost 3 bases, J lost 2 bases, and 11 bases stayed unmatched. CDR3 in amino acids: CASSAGQGGFFGNQPQHF. CDR3 in DNA: TGTGCCAGCAGCGCAGGACAGGGGGGTTTTTTTGGCAATCAGCCCCAGCATTTT.

V is TRBV7-2 and J is TRBJ2-3; D is unclear. This CDR3 contains 14 residues. Germline loops: CDR1 SGHTA, CDR2 FQGNSA. V was cut by 4 bases and J by 4 bases, with 12 bases left in between. CDR3 sequence reads: CASSSYREADTQYF. The CDR3 nucleotides are TGTGCCAGCAGCTCTTATAGAGAGGCAGATACGCAGTATTTT.

This clone has only one observation. This chain uses TRBV2 with TRBJ1-1, with a possible D match to TRBD1 (6 bases). V lost 3 bases to trimming and J lost 0 bases, with 14 bases between them. The CDR3 is 16 residues long. Per germline, CDR1 SNHLY and CDR2 FYNNEI. This chain's CDR3 is CASSDPGQTMNTEAFF. As DNA, the CDR3 is TGTGCCAGCAGTGATCCAGGACAGACCATGAACACTGAAGCTTTCTTT.

The chain recombines TRBV11-2 with TRBJ1-4; possible D gene TRBD1, 6 bases. Germline CDR1 SGHAT, CDR2 FQNNGV. V was pared by 5 bases and J by 8 bases, with 21 bases between. The CDR3 loop spans 16 amino acids. The CDR3 nucleotides read TGTGCCAGCAGCACGCCCTCCGCAGGGGTTGGGGAAAAACTGTTTTTT. Protein: CASSTPSAGVGEKLFF.

The chain couples TRBV29-1 to TRBJ2-1; D perhaps matches TRBD2 (6 bases). Germline lookup yields CDR1 SQVTM and CDR2 ANQGSEA. The V and J ends lost 6 bases and 10 bases respectively, with 16 bases between them. The CDR3 runs to 12 residues. The CDR3 protein is CSVQEGTWEQFF. The CDR3 region has the DNA TGCAGCGTCCAAGAGGGGACTTGGGAGCAGTTCTTC.

This clone occurred once. This chain joins TRBV19 and TRBJ2-5; D may match TRBD1 or TRBD2 (5 bases each). This CDR3 contains 16 residues. Germline CDR1 is LNHDA and CDR2 is SQIVND (reference sequence). Trimming took 4 bases from V and 4 from J, leaving 19 bases between them. CDR3 sequence (DNA): TGTGCCAGTAGTACGATCCGGGACGGCGTTGGAGAGACCCAGTACTTC. Residues: CASSTIRDGVGETQYF.

This clone was seen once. This chain uses TRBV30 with TRBJ2-5; D unresolved. CDR1 and CDR2 (germline): GTSNPN, SVGIG (reference sequence). This CDR3 contains 13 residues. Trimming left V 3 bases short and J 9 bases short, with 17 bases between. The CDR3 nucleotides read TGTGCCTGGAGCCAGGAAGGACCAATCGCCCAGTACTTC. It yields the protein CAWSQEGPIAQYF.

In regard to this clone: Mismatch with germline at one junction end may stem from a read error. The chain links TRBV5-1 to TRBJ2-7, with D tentatively TRBD1 (6 bases). Germline V lookup: CDR1 SGHRS, CDR2 YFSETQ. This CDR3 region has 16 residues. DNA of the CDR3: TGCGCCAGCAGCTCCGAAGGACAGCCTAACTCCTACGGGCAGTACTTC. This encodes CASSSEGQPNSYGQYF.

The J gene is TRBJ2-7, the V gene TRBV27; D may correspond to TRBD1 or TRBD2 (5 bases each). The germline gives CDR1 MNHEY, CDR2 SMNVEV (reference sequence). Trimming shortened V by 5 bases and J by 2 bases, and 16 bases separated the two germline ends. This CDR3 contains 15 residues. Here the CDR3 reads CASSLSGRRTYEQYF. Written as DNA, the CDR3 is TGTGCCAGCAGTCTGTCGGGGCGGAGGACCTACGAGCAGTACTTC.

The chain joins TRBV9 to TRBJ2-3, with a tentative D call TRBD1 (6 bases). The CDR3 is 16 residues long. V was shortened by 0 bases and J by 4 bases, with 15 bases between the two germline ends. Germline assignment: CDR1 SGDLS and CDR2 YYNGEE. CDR3 residues: CASSVGITGWADTQYF. In nucleotides, the CDR3 is TGTGCCAGCAGCGTAGGTATAACAGGGTGGGCAGATACGCAGTATTTT.

The chain uses TRBV7-9 and TRBJ2-3; D may be TRBD1 or TRBD2 (5 bases each). The CDR3 covers 15 residues. Trimming removed 5 bases at V and 6 bases at J, with 18 bases between. Per germline, CDR1 SEHNR and CDR2 FQNEAQ (reference sequence). CDR3 sequence reads: CASSLRGRMTDTQYF. The CDR3 DNA is TGTGCCAGCAGCCTCCGGGGACGTATGACGGATACGCAGTATTTT. Together with reference TRBV7-9 and TRBJ2-3, the CDR3 gives the full variable domain: DTGVSQNPRHKITKRGQNVTFRCDPISEHNRLYWYRQTLGQGPEFLTYFQNEAQLEKSRLLSDRFSAERPKGSFSTLEIQRTEQGDSAMYLCASSLRGRMTDTQYFGPGTRLTVL.

The chain links TRBV15 to TRBJ2-7; the D is unclear. The germline V and J ends were trimmed by 1 base and 5 bases, with 9 bases remaining between them. The germline gives CDR1 LNHNV, CDR2 YYDKDF (reference sequence). This CDR3 comprises 13 residues. This chain's CDR3 is CATSRAPIDEQYF. The CDR3 region has the DNA TGTGCCACCAGCAGAGCACCGATCGACGAGCAGTACTTC.

V usage is TRBV9 and J usage is TRBJ2-5; the D gene is possibly TRBD1 (5 bases). V dropped 4 bases and J dropped 4 bases, with 20 bases sitting between them. CDR1 SGDLS and CDR2 YYNGEE come from the germline V gene. This CDR3 has 16 amino acids. In DNA form, the CDR3 reads TGTGCCAGCAGCACCCGGGCCGCGACAGCCGGAGAGACCCAGTACTTC. It yields the protein CASSTRAATAGETQYF.

The chain couples TRBV29-1 to TRBJ2-3; perhaps TRBD1 as D (6 bases). Germline CDR1 and CDR2: SQVTM and ANQGSEA. V dropped 1 base and J dropped 0 bases, with 14 bases sitting between them. The CDR3 loop spans 16 amino acids. CDR3 bases: TGCAGCGTTGAAGCCCTTCGGACAGCTAGCACAGATACGCAGTATTTT. This sequence encodes CSVEALRTASTDTQYF.

V gene TRBV5-4 combines with J gene TRBJ2-3; 9 bases match TRBD2. This CDR3 contains 17 residues. Trimming removed 1 base from V and 2 bases from J; junction bases left unmatched: 8. Germline CDR1 reads SGHNT; CDR2 reads YYREEE (reference sequence). In DNA, the CDR3 is TGTGCCAGCAGCTTGAAGAGCGGGGGGTCCCCCACAGATACGCAGTATTTT. It codes for CASSLKSGGSPTDTQYF. The entire variable domain, with the rest obtained from reference TRBV5-4 and TRBJ2-3, is as follows: ETGVTQSPTHLIKTRGQQVTLRCSSQSGHNTVSWYQQALGQGPQFIFQYYREEENGRGNFPPRFSGLQFPNYSSELNVNALELDDSALYLCASSLKSGGSPTDTQYFGPGTRLTVL.

This clone was seen a handful of times. J is TRBJ1-6 and V is TRBV4-1; D is unresolved. The germline V gene encodes CDR1 MGHRA and CDR2 YSYEKL. The CDR3 has 15 amino acids. Trimming cost V 6 bases and J 7 bases, with 16 bases left between them. In DNA form, the CDR3 reads TGCGCCAGCAGTCTCAGTTCCCTCGGGAATTCACCCCTCCACTTT. The encoded protein is CASSLSSLGNSPLHF.

The chain joins TRBV5-5 to TRBJ1-1; 7 nucleotides match TRBD1. The V and J ends lost 0 bases and 4 bases, in that order; junction bases with no gene match: 12. The V gene's germline CDR1 is SGHKS and CDR2 YYEKEE (reference sequence). The CDR3 totals 17 residues. The CDR3 DNA reads TGTGCCAGCAGCTTGGAAAGGGGGCTTAGGAGTGGCACTGAAGCTTTCTTT. Protein sequence: CASSLERGLRSGTEAFF.

J is TRBJ2-1 and V is TRBV5-1; D not certain. The CDR3 has 14 amino acids. Trimming removed 0 bases at V and 5 bases at J, with 9 bases between. CDR1 and CDR2 from the germline V gene are SGHRS and YFSETQ. CDR3 protein: CASSLGVRDNEQFF. The CDR3 DNA follows: TGCGCCAGCAGCTTGGGTGTTAGGGACAATGAGCAGTTCTTC.